This T cell receptor (beta chain) appears in the sequencing data of a study of identical twins. A universal primer site arose from template switching, and cDNA bore unique molecular identifiers. TCRdb called the 5' RACE reads again in MiXCR, with one record for every CDR3 protein. This table has roughly 220,000 distinct CDR3 sequences, 6.5% appearing once. Germline values: CDR1 MRHNA, CDR2 SNTAGT. V shed 0 bases and J shed 5 bases, with 11 bases lying between them. CDR3 length: 14 amino acids. This clonotype appeared a few times. Its matching antigen is unknown. Overall study findings and caveats: In beta out-of-frame sequences, the excess sharing between twins was weaker.

The data also belong to a second study, concerning T cells expressing NK-cell markers. That paper adds: These clonotypes, the leaders elsewhere, also led the CD3+CD56-NKG2C+ fraction in a few donors.

This receptor was obtained from a woman younger than 35 in good health. Sequenced input: CD8+ T cells sorted from blood. The rearrangement joins TRBV6-4 to TRBJ2-7; D perhaps matches TRBD2 (6 bases). DNA of the CDR3: TGTGCCAGCAGTGACTCACGGGACTTGCACGAGCAGTACTTC. Protein product: CASSDSRDLHEQYF.